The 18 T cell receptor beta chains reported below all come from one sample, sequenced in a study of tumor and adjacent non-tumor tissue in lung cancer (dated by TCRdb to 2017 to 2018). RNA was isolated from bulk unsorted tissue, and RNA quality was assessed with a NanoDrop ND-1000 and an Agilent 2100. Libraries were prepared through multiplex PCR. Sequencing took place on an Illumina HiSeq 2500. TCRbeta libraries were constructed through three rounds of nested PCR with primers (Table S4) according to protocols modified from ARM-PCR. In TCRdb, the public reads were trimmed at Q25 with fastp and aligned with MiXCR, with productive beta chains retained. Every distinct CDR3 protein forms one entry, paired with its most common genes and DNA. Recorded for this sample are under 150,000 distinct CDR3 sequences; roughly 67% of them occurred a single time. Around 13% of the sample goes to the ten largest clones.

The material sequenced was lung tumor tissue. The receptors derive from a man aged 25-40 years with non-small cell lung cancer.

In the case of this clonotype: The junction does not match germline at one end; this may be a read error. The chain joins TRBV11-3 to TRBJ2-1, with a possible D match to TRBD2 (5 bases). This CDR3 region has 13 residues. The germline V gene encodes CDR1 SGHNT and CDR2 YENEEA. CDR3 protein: CASSLGRVNEQSF. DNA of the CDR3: TGTGCCAGCAGCTTAGGGCGGGTCAATGAGCAGTCCTTC.

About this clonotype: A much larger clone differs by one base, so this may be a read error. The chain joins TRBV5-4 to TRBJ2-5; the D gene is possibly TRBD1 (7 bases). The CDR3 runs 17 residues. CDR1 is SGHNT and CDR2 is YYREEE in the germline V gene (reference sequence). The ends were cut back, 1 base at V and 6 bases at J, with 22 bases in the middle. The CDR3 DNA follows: TGTGCCAGCAGCTTGACTGGCAGGGGGGCCCTTGGAAAGACCCAGTACTTC. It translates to CASSLTGRGALGKTQYF. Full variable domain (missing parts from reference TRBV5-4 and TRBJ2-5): ETGVTQSPTHLIKTRGQQVTLRCSSQSGHNTVSWYQQALGQGPQFIFQYYREEENGRGNFPPRFSGLQFPNYSSELNVNALELDDSALYLCASSLTGRGALGKTQYFGPGTRLLVL.

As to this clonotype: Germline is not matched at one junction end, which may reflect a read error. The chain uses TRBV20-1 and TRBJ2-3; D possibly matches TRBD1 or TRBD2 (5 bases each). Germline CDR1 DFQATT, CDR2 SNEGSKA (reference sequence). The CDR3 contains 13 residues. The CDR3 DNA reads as TGCAGTGCTAGACGGGGCGCCACAGGTACGCAGTATTTT. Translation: CSARRGATGTQYF.

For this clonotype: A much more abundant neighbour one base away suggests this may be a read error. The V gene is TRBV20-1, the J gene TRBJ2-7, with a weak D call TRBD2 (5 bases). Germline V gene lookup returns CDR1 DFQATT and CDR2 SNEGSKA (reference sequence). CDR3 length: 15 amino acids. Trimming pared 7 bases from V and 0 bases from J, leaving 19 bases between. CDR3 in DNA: TGCAGTGTTAGCGACGGTACTGCAAACTCCTACGAGCAGTACTTC. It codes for CSVSDGTANSYEQYF.

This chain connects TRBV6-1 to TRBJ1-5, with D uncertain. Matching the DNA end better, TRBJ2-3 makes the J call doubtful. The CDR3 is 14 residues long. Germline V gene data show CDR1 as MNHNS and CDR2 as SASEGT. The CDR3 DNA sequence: TGTGCCAGCAGTGTACGGTCGCACAATCAGCCCCAGTATTTT. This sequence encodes CASSVRSHNQPQYF.

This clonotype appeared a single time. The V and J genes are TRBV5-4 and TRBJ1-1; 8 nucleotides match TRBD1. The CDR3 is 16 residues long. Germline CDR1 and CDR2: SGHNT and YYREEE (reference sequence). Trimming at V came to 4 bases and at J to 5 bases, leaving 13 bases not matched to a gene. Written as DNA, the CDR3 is TGTGCCAGCAGCCAGGACAGGGCGATTCGTGAAACTGAAGCTTTCTTT. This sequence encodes CASSQDRAIRETEAFF.

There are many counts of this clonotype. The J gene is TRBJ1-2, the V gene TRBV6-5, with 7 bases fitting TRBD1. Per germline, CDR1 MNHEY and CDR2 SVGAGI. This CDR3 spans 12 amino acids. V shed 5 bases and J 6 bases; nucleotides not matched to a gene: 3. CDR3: CASSEDRDGYTF. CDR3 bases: TGTGCCAGCAGTGAAGACAGGGATGGCTACACCTTC.

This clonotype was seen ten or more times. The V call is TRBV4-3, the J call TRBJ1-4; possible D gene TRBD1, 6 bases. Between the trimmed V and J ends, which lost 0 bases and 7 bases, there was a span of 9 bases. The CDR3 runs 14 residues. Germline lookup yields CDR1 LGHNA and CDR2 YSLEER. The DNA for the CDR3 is TGCGCCAGCAGCCAAGAGGAGGGGGGTGAAAAACTGTTTTTT. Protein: CASSQEEGGEKLFF.

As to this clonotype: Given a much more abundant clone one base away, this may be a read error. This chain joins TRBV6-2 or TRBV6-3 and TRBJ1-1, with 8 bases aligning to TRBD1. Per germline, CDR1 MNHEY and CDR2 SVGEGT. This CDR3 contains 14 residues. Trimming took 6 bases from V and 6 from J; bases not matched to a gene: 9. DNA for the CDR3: TGTGCCAGCAGCTTTCCGCTACAGGGGGCTGAAGCTTTCTTT. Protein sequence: CASSFPLQGAEAFF.

This CDR3 reads CSANGQSAGELFF. CDR3 DNA sequence: TGCAGTGCTAACGGTCAATCGGCCGGGGAGCTGTTTTTT. J is TRBJ2-2 and V is TRBV20-1, with D uncertain. The CDR3 consists of 13 residues. Germline loops: CDR1 DFQATT, CDR2 SNEGSKA (reference sequence). V lost 4 bases to trimming and J lost 6 bases, with 12 bases between them.

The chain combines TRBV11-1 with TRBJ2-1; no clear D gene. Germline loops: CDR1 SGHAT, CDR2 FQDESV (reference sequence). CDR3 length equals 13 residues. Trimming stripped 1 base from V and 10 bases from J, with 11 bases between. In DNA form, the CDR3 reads TGTGCCAGCAGCTTAGGGCCGGCCAAAGAGCAGTTCTTC. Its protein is CASSLGPAKEQFF.

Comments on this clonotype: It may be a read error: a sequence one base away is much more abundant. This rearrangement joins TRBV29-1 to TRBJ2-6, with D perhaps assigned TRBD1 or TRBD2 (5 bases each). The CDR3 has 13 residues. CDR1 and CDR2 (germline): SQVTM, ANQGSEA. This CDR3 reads CSVDGVGANVLNF. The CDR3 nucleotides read TGCAGCGTTGACGGGGTTGGGGCCAACGTCCTGAATTTC.

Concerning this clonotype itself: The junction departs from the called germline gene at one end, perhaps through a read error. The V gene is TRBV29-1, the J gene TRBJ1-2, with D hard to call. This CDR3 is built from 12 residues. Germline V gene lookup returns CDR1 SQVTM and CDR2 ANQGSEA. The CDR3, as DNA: TGCAGAGTTGAAGATGGGCGGCCGGGCTACACCTTC. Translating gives CRVEDGRPGYTF.

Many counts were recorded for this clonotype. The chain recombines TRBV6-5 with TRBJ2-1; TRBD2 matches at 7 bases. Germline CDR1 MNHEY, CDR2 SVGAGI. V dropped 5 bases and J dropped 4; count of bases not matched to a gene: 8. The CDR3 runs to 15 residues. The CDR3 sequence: CASSAGTNAYNEQFF. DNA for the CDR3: TGTGCCAGCAGTGCCGGGACTAACGCATACAATGAGCAGTTCTTC.

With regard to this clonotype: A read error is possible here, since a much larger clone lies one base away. In DNA, the CDR3 is TGCGCCAGCAGACTAACGGGGGACGAGCAGTACTTC. This gives the protein CASRLTGDEQYF. The chain combines TRBV5-1 with TRBJ2-7; D may be TRBD2 (6 bases). Per the germline V gene, CDR1 is SGHRS and CDR2 is YFSETQ. This CDR3 comprises 12 residues. Trimming shortened V by 5 bases and J by 5 bases, and 11 bases separated the two germline ends.

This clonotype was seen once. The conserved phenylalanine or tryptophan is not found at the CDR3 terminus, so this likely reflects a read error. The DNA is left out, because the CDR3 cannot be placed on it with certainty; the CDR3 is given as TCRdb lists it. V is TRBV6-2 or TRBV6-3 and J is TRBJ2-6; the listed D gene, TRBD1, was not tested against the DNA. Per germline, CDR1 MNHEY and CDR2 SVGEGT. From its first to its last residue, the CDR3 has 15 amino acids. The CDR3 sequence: CTSSPRGPGANVLIS.

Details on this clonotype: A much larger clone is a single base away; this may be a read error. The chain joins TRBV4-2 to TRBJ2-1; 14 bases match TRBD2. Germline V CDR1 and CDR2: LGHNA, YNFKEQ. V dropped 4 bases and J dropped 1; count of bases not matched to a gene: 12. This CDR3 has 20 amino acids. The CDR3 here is CASSRSRTSGGSRSYNEQFF. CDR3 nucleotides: TGTGCCAGCAGCCGGTCGAGGACTAGCGGGGGGTCGAGGTCCTACAATGAGCAGTTCTTC.

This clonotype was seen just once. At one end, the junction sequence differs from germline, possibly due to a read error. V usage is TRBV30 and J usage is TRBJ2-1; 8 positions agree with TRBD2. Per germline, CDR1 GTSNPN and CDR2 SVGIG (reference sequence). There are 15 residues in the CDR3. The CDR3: CAWSRAGAPLNEQLF. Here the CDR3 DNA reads TGTGCCTGGAGTCGAGCGGGAGCCCCCCTGAATGAGCAGCTCTTC.